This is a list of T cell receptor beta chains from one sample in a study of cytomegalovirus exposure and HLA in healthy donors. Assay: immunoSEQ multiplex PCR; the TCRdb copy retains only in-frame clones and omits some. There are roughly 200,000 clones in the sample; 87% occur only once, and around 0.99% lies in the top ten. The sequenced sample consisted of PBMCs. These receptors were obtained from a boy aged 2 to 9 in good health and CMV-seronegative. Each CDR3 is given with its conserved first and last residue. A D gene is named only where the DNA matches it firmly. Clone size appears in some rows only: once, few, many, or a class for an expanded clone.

cdr3_nt: TGTTCCAGCAGCATTGAAAACAGGGCCGGGGAGCTGTTTTTT
cdr3_aa: CSSSIENRAGELFF
clone_size: .
j_call: TRBJ2-2
d_call: .
v_call: TRBV7-9

cdr3_nt: TGCGCCAGCAGCTTTCTCGGGACAGGAGATCAGCCCCAGCATTTT
cdr3_aa: CASSFLGTGDQPQHF
clone_size: .
j_call: TRBJ1-5
d_call: TRBD1
v_call: TRBV5-1

cdr3_nt: TGTGCCAGTAGTATAGAGCAAGGACACGGCCAGATATACGAGCAGTACTTC
cdr3_aa: CASSIEQGHGQIYEQYF
clone_size: .
j_call: TRBJ2-7
d_call: .
v_call: TRBV19

cdr3_nt: TGTGCCAGCAGCTTGGCCCACAGGGGGCTCGGAGAGACCCAGTACTTC
cdr3_aa: CASSLAHRGLGETQYF
clone_size: .
j_call: TRBJ2-5
d_call: TRBD1
v_call: TRBV5-4

cdr3_nt: TGTGCCAGCAGTTTATGGGGCCAGGATGGCTACACCTTC
cdr3_aa: CASSLWGQDGYTF
clone_size: .
j_call: TRBJ1-2
d_call: .
v_call: TRBV28

cdr3_nt: TGTGCCACCACGGGGGCCTACGAGCAGTACTTC
cdr3_aa: CATTGAYEQYF
clone_size: .
j_call: TRBJ2-7
d_call: .
v_call: TRBV28

cdr3_nt: TGTGCCAGCAGCGTAGTAAGCGGGGCCAACACCGGGGAGCTGTTTTTT
cdr3_aa: CASSVVSGANTGELFF
clone_size: .
j_call: TRBJ2-2
d_call: TRBD2
v_call: TRBV9

cdr3_nt: TGTGCCAGCCTTTCGACGGGACTAAGCCCCCATGAGCAGTTCTTC
cdr3_aa: CASLSTGLSPHEQFF
clone_size: .
j_call: TRBJ2-1
d_call: TRBD2
v_call: TRBV28

cdr3_nt: TGTGCCAGCAGCCCCGGGACAAAGGGGGAGACCCAGTACTTC
cdr3_aa: CASSPGTKGETQYF
clone_size: .
j_call: TRBJ2-5
d_call: .
v_call: TRBV5-4

cdr3_nt: TGTGCCAGCAGTTTTCGGGACAGGCTAGAGGATGAGCAGTTCTTC
cdr3_aa: CASSFRDRLEDEQFF
clone_size: .
j_call: TRBJ2-1
d_call: TRBD1
v_call: TRBV27

cdr3_nt: TGCGCCAGCGAACGACAGGGAGGAGGCACTGAAGCTTTCTTT
cdr3_aa: CASERQGGGTEAFF
clone_size: .
j_call: TRBJ1-1
d_call: TRBD1
v_call: TRBV5-1

cdr3_nt: TGTGCCAGCAGCTTAGGGGGCCAGGTTGAAGCTTTCTTT
cdr3_aa: CASSLGGQVEAFF
clone_size: .
j_call: TRBJ1-1
d_call: .
v_call: TRBV7-2

cdr3_nt: TGTGCCAGCAGCCAAGGACTTAGCATAGGCGATGAGCAGTTCTTC
cdr3_aa: CASSQGLSIGDEQFF
clone_size: .
j_call: TRBJ2-1
d_call: .
v_call: TRBV13

cdr3_nt: TGTGCCAGCTCACCCCGAGAGACTGTAGCCAAAAACATTCAGTACTTC
cdr3_aa: CASSPRETVAKNIQYF
clone_size: few
j_call: TRBJ2-4
d_call: .
v_call: TRBV18

cdr3_nt: TGTGCCATCAGTGAGGTCCCAGGGGGGAACTACGAGCAGTACTTC
cdr3_aa: CAISEVPGGNYEQYF
clone_size: once
j_call: TRBJ2-7
d_call: .
v_call: TRBV10-3

cdr3_nt: TGTGCCAGCAGTGTGGGGCCCTACGAGCAGTACTTC
cdr3_aa: CASSVGPYEQYF
clone_size: once
j_call: TRBJ2-7
d_call: .
v_call: TRBV6-1

cdr3_nt: TGTGCCAGCAGTTACGAACCCGGGACAGCGTATGGCTACACCTTC
cdr3_aa: CASSYEPGTAYGYTF
clone_size: .
j_call: TRBJ1-2
d_call: TRBD1
v_call: TRBV6-5

cdr3_nt: TGTGCCTGGAGTGCGGGTGTAAATCAGCCCCAGCATTTT
cdr3_aa: CAWSAGVNQPQHF
clone_size: once
j_call: TRBJ1-5
d_call: .
v_call: TRBV30

cdr3_nt: TGCGCCAGCGGAATCTCGGGGCTAGCGGGGAGGAACACCGGGGAGCTGTTTTTT
cdr3_aa: CASGISGLAGRNTGELFF
clone_size: .
j_call: TRBJ2-2
d_call: TRBD2
v_call: TRBV5-1

cdr3_nt: TGTGCCTGCGGAACAAACCCTTCGAATGAGCAGTTCTTC
cdr3_aa: CACGTNPSNEQFF
clone_size: .
j_call: TRBJ2-1
d_call: .
v_call: TRBV2

cdr3_nt: TGTGCCAGCAGCTCAGGACAGGGGGTATGGGAAAGAGAGACCCAGTACTTC
cdr3_aa: CASSSGQGVWERETQYF
clone_size: .
j_call: TRBJ2-5
d_call: TRBD1
v_call: TRBV5-8

cdr3_nt: TGTGCCAGCAGCCGTGCCCTAGCAGAAGGGCAGTACTTC
cdr3_aa: CASSRALAEGQYF
clone_size: .
j_call: TRBJ2-7
d_call: .
v_call: TRBV11-2

cdr3_nt: TGTGCCTGGAGGCGGGTAGTTGAAGCTTTCTTT
cdr3_aa: CAWRRVVEAFF
clone_size: .
j_call: TRBJ1-1
d_call: .
v_call: TRBV30

cdr3_nt: TGTGCCAGCAGCTTAGACAGGCTTCTAGCCAAAAACATTCAGTACTTC
cdr3_aa: CASSLDRLLAKNIQYF
clone_size: .
j_call: TRBJ2-4
d_call: .
v_call: TRBV11-2

cdr3_nt: TGTGCCAGCTCACCGTATCTTACAGGGAGCTATGGCTACACCTTC
cdr3_aa: CASSPYLTGSYGYTF
clone_size: .
j_call: TRBJ1-2
d_call: .
v_call: TRBV18

cdr3_nt: TGTGCCAGCAGTGGGAGGGACCCGTACCAAGAGACCCAGTACTTC
cdr3_aa: CASSGRDPYQETQYF
clone_size: .
j_call: TRBJ2-5
d_call: .
v_call: TRBV2

cdr3_nt: TGTGCCAGTAGTATAGGAGGGCGCTCGGGCGGGGGGGCGATATACAATGAGCAGTTCTTC
cdr3_aa: CASSIGGRSGGGAIYNEQFF
clone_size: .
j_call: TRBJ2-1
d_call: TRBD2
v_call: TRBV19